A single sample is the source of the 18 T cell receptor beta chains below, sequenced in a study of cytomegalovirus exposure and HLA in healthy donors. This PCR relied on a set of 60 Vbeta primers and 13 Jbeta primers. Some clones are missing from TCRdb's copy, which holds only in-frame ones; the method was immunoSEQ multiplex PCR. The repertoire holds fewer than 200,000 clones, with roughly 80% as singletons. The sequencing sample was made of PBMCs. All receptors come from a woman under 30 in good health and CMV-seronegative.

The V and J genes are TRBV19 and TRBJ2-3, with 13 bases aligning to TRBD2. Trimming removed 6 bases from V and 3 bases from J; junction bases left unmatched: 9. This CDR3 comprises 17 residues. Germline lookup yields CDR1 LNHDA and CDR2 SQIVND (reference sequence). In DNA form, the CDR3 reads TGTGCCAGTAGCCGACTAGCGGGAGGCATGGCGACAGATACGCAGTATTTT. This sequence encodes CASSRLAGGMATDTQYF.

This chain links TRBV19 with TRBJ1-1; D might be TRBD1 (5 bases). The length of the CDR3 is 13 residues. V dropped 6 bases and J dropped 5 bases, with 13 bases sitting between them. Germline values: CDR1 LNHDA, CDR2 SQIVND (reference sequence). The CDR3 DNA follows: TGTGCCAGTAGGAGAGACCGGGGGACTGAAGCTTTCTTT. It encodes CASRRDRGTEAFF.

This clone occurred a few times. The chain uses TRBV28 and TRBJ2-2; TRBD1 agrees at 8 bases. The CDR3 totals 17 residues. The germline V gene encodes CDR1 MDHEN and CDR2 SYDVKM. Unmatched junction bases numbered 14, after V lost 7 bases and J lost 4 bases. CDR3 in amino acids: CASTVNRGSISTGELFF. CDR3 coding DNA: TGTGCCAGCACCGTAAACAGGGGGTCAATATCCACCGGGGAGCTGTTTTTT.

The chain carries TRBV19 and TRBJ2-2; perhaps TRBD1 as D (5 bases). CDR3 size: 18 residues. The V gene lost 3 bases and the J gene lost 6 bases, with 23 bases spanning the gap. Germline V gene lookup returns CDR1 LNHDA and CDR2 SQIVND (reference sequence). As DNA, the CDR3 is TGTGCCAGTAGTATGGGCAGGGAAAGGGTTGTGGGTCCCGGGGAGCTGTTTTTT. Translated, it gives CASSMGRERVVGPGELFF.

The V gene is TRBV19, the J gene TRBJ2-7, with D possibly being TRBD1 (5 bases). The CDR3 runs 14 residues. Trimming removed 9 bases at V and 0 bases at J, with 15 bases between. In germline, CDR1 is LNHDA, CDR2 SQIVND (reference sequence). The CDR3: CASTSTADSYEQYF. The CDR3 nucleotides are TGTGCCAGCACCTCGACAGCCGACTCCTACGAGCAGTACTTC.

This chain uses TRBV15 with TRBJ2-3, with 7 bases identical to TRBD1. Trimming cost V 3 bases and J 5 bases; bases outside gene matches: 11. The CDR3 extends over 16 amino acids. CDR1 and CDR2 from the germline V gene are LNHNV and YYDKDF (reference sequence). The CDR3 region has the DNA TGTGCCACCAGCAGGGAAACGACAGGGCCGGGAGATACGCAGTATTTT. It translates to CATSRETTGPGDTQYF.

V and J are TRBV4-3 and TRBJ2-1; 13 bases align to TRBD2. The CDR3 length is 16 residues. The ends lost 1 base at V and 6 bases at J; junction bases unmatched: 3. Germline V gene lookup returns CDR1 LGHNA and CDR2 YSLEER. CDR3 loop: CASSQALAGGINEQFF. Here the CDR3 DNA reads TGCGCCAGCAGCCAAGCACTAGCGGGAGGGATCAATGAGCAGTTCTTC.

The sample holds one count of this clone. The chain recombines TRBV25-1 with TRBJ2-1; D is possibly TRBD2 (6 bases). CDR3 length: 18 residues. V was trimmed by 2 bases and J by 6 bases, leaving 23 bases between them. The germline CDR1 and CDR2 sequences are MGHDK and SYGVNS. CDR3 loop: CASSEGGSLASKINEQFF. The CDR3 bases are TGTGCCAGCAGTGAAGGGGGGTCACTAGCATCTAAGATCAATGAGCAGTTCTTC.

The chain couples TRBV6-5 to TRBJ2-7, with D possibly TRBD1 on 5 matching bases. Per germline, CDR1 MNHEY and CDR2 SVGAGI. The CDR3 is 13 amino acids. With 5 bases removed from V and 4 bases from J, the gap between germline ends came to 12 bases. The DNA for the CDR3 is TGTGCCAGCAGTCATGTGACAGATTACGAGCAGTACTTC. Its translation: CASSHVTDYEQYF.

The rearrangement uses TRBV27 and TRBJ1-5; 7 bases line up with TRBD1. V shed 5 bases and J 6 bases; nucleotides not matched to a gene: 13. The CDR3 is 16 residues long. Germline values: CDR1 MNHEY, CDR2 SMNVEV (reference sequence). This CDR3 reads CASSPQGRGFLQPQHF. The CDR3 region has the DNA TGTGCCAGCAGTCCACAGGGGCGGGGTTTTCTTCAGCCCCAGCATTTT.

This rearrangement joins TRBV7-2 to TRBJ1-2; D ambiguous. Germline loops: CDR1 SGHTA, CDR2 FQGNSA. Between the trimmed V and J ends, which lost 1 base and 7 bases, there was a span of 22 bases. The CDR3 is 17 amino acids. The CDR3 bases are TGTGCCAGCAGCTTAGATTTATCCGGAATCAACGGAGGTGGCTACACCTTC. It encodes CASSLDLSGINGGGYTF. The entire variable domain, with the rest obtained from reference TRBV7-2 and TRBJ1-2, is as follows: GAGVSQSPSNKVTEKGKDVELRCDPISGHTALYWYRQSLGQGLEFLIYFQGNSAPDKSGLPSDRFSAERTGGSVSTLTIQRTQQEDSAVYLCASSLDLSGINGGGYTFGSGTRLTVV.

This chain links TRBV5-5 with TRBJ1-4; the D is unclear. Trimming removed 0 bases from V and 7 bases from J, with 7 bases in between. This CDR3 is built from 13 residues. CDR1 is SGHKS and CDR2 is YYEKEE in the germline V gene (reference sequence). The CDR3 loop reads CASSLGWAEKLFF. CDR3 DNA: TGTGCCAGCAGCTTGGGTTGGGCTGAAAAACTGTTTTTT. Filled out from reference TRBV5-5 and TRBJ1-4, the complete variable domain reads DAGVTQSPTHLIKTRGQQVTLRCSPISGHKSVSWYQQVLGQGPQFIFQYYEKEERGRGNFPDRFSARQFPNYSSELNVNALLLGDSALYLCASSLGWAEKLFFGSGTQLSVL.

The DNA of the CDR3 is TGCGCCAGCAGCCAAGAGCGACGGGGAGGTGACATTCAGTACTTC. Translation gives CASSQERRGGDIQYF. The chain has TRBV4-1 and TRBJ2-4; weak D call: TRBD2 (6 bases). Germline V CDR1 and CDR2: MGHRA, YSYEKL. There are 15 residues in the CDR3. Trimming removed 0 bases at V and 8 bases at J, with 14 bases between.

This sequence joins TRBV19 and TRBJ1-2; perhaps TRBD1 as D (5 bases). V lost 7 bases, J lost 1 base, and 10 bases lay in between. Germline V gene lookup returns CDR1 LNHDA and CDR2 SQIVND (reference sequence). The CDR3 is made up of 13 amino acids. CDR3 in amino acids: CASKAGINYGYTF. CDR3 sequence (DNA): TGTGCCAGTAAGGCAGGGATTAACTATGGCTACACCTTC.

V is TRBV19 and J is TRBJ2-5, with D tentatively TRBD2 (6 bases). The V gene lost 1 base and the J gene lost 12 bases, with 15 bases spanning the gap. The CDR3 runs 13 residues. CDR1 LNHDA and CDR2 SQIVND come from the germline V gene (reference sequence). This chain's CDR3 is CASSIVIGGSKYF. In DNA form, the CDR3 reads TGTGCCAGTAGTATAGTAATTGGGGGGAGCAAGTACTTC. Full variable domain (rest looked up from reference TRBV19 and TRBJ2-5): DGGITQSPKYLFRKEGQNVTLSCEQNLNHDAMYWYRQDPGQGLRLIYYSQIVNDFQKGDIAEGYSVSREKKESFPLTVTSAQKNPTAFYLCASSIVIGGSKYFGPGTRLLVL.

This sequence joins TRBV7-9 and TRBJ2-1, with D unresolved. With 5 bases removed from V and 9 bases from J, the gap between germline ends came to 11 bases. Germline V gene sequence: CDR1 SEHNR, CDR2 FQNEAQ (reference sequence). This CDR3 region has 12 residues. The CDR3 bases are TGTGCCAGCAGCCCGCCCTCACTTGAGCAGTTCTTC. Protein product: CASSPPSLEQFF.

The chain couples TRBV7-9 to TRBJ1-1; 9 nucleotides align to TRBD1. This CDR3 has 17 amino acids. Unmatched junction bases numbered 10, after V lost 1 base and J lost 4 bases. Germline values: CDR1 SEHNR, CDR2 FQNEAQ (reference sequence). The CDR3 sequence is CASSLGGRTGESTEAFF. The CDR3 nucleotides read TGTGCCAGCAGCTTAGGCGGTCGGACAGGGGAAAGCACTGAAGCTTTCTTT.

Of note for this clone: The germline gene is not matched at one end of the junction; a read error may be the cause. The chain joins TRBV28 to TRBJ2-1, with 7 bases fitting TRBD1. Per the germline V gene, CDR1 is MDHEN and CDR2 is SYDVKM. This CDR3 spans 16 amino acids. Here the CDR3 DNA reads TGTGCCAGCCCCCCGGACAGGCCCATCTCCCACAATGAGCAGTTCTTC. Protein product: CASPPDRPISHNEQFF. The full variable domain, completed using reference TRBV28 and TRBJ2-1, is DVKVTQSSRYLVKRTGEKVFLECVQDMDHENMFWYRQDPGLGLRLIYFSYDVKMKEKGDIPEGYSVSREKKERFSLILESASTNQTSMYLCASPPDRPISHNEQFFGPGTRLTVL.